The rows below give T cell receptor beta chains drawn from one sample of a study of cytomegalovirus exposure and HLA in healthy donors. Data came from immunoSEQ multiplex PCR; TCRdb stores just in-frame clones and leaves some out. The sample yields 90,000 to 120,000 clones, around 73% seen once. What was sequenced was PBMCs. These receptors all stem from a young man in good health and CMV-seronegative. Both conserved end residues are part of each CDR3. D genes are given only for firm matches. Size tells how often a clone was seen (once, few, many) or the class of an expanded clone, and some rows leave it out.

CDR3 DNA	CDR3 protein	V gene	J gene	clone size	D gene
TGTGCCAGCAGCTTAGGGACAGGGCGAACCGGGGAGCTGTTTTTT	CASSLGTGRTGELFF	TRBV11-2	TRBJ2-2	-	TRBD1
TGCAGCGCCCTAGGGACTAGCGGGAGCATGGCCGAGCAGTACTTC	CSALGTSGSMAEQYF	TRBV29-1	TRBJ2-7	-	TRBD2
TGTGCCAGCAGCTTAGACTGGGGCCCTAACACTGAAGCTTTCTTT	CASSLDWGPNTEAFF	TRBV11-2	TRBJ1-1	-	-
TGTGCCAGCAGTCCTGATCTCCCCACGGGCAATCAGCCCCAGCATTTT	CASSPDLPTGNQPQHF	TRBV2	TRBJ1-5	once	-
TGCGCCAGCAGCCATGCAACAGGGGGTTTAGCCAAAAACATTCAGTACTTC	CASSHATGGLAKNIQYF	TRBV4-1	TRBJ2-4	once	TRBD1
TGTGCCAGCAGCCCACGACAGGGGAGGTCCTACGAGCAGTACTTC	CASSPRQGRSYEQYF	TRBV9	TRBJ2-7	-	TRBD1
TGTGCTTCGGGGGACACAGTCCCAGGGGGCACTGAAGCTTTCTTT	CASGDTVPGGTEAFF	TRBV19	TRBJ1-1	-	TRBD1
TGTGCCAGCAACCAGGATGTCGACGAGCAGTACTTC	CASNQDVDEQYF	TRBV11-2	TRBJ2-7	once	-
TGCGCCAGCAGCTTGGAAGACAGGGGGCTGGAGACCCAGTACTTC	CASSLEDRGLETQYF	TRBV5-1	TRBJ2-5	-	TRBD1
TGCGCCAGCAGCCCTTGGATAGGGGGGAATCTAGCGGGAGGGTTACGTCCGAACGAGCAGTACTTC	CASSPWIGGNLAGGLRPNEQYF	TRBV5-1	TRBJ2-7	-	TRBD2
TGTGCCAGCAGTACTACAGGGATGTGGGATTCACCCCTCCACTTT	CASSTTGMWDSPLHF	TRBV28	TRBJ1-6	few	-
TGCGCCAGCAGCTTGGAGGTGACTCAAAACAATGAGCAGTTCTTC	CASSLEVTQNNEQFF	TRBV5-1	TRBJ2-1	-	-
TGTGCCAGCAGCTTGACAGGGGCGAACACTGAAGCTTTCTTT	CASSLTGANTEAFF	TRBV5-4	TRBJ1-1	few	TRBD1
TGTGCCAGCAAGCCTAGCGGGGGCCCCTCCTACAATGAGCAGTTCTTC	CASKPSGGPSYNEQFF	TRBV2	TRBJ2-1	-	TRBD2
TGTGCCAGCAGCCCACCTAGGACAGGGAACACTGAAGCTTTCTTT	CASSPPRTGNTEAFF	TRBV9	TRBJ1-1	-	TRBD1
TGCAGCGCTCGACAGGGATGGCGGACCGGGGAGCTGTTTTTT	CSARQGWRTGELFF	TRBV29-1	TRBJ2-2	-	TRBD1
TGTGCCAGTAGTATAGAGGGGACTAGCGGGGTGGGCGAGCAGTTCTTC	CASSIEGTSGVGEQFF	TRBV19	TRBJ2-1	-	TRBD2
TGTGCCAGCAGTGAAGCCGGCCAGGTTAACTATTTT	CASSEAGQVNYF	TRBV6-1	TRBJ2-3	-	-
TGTGCCAGCAGCCAGAGGACAGGGGTCTATGGCTACACCTTC	CASSQRTGVYGYTF	TRBV11-2	TRBJ1-2	few	TRBD1
TGTGCCAGCAGCTTGAGGACTACTAGCACAGATACGCAGTATTTT	CASSLRTTSTDTQYF	TRBV5-6	TRBJ2-3	once	-
TGTGCCAGCAGCAAATTTACCGGGACAGGGAATGATGAAAAACTGTTTTTT	CASSKFTGTGNDEKLFF	TRBV4-2	TRBJ1-4	-	TRBD1
TGTGCCAGCAGCTTAGGGACAGGGCTTTGGGAGACCCAGTACTTC	CASSLGTGLWETQYF	TRBV7-6	TRBJ2-5	few	TRBD1
TGCGCCAGCAGCCAAGGACTGCTGAGTCATGAGCAGTTCTTC	CASSQGLLSHEQFF	TRBV4-1	TRBJ2-1	-	-
TGTGCCAGCAGTGCCCAAGCGGGGCGGAACACCGGGGAGCTGTTTTTT	CASSAQAGRNTGELFF	TRBV6-1	TRBJ2-2	-	TRBD2